The rows below give T cell receptor beta chains drawn from one sample of a study of blood T cell repertoires in COVID-19. Libraries were prepared by immunoSEQ multiplex PCR; TCRdb keeps only in-frame clonotypes and omits some of them. The table records 200,000 to 250,000 clones, 70% to 90% of them present only once. The specimen was PBMCs or T cells enriched from blood (not recorded which). The receptors here all came from a man aged 30 to 39 with acute COVID-19. Each CDR3 is given with its conserved first and last residue. The order of the fields is clone size, D gene, V gene, J gene, CDR3 protein, CDR3 DNA. The D gene is left open where the match is weak. Expanded clones are given a class, and other clones once, few, many or no size at all.

abundance: few
d_gene: TRBD2
v_gene: TRBV5-1
j_gene: TRBJ2-1
CDR3aa: CASSPGTSDNEQFF
CDR3nt: TGCGCCAGCAGCCCCGGGACTAGCGACAATGAGCAGTTCTTC

abundance: .
d_gene: .
v_gene: TRBV7-9
j_gene: TRBJ2-1
CDR3aa: CASSSPGGTSNEQFF
CDR3nt: TGTGCCAGCAGCTCCCCCGGCGGGACTTCCAATGAGCAGTTCTTC

abundance: once
d_gene: .
v_gene: TRBV2
j_gene: TRBJ2-7
CDR3aa: CASSGDFREQYF
CDR3nt: TGTGCCAGCAGTGGGGACTTTCGCGAGCAGTACTTC

abundance: .
d_gene: TRBD2
v_gene: TRBV7-9
j_gene: TRBJ2-3
CDR3aa: CASRSSGVATDTQYF
CDR3nt: TGTGCCAGCAGGTCTAGCGGGGTGGCCACAGATACGCAGTATTTT

abundance: once
d_gene: TRBD1
v_gene: TRBV7-3
j_gene: TRBJ1-2
CDR3aa: CASSLTGTDVYGYTF
CDR3nt: TGTGCCAGCAGCTTAACTGGGACAGATGTATATGGCTACACCTTC

abundance: .
d_gene: .
v_gene: TRBV6-5
j_gene: TRBJ2-1
CDR3aa: CASTPAAAWDEQFF
CDR3nt: TGTGCCAGCACCCCCGCAGCGGCCTGGGATGAGCAGTTCTTC

abundance: .
d_gene: TRBD2
v_gene: TRBV5-6
j_gene: TRBJ2-3
CDR3aa: CATASSGPTDTQYF
CDR3nt: TGTGCCACCGCATCTAGCGGCCCCACAGATACGCAGTATTTT

abundance: .
d_gene: TRBD1
v_gene: TRBV29-1
j_gene: TRBJ2-7
CDR3aa: CSARPDRGNYEQYF
CDR3nt: TGCAGCGCCCGGCCGGACAGGGGGAACTACGAGCAGTACTTC

abundance: .
d_gene: .
v_gene: TRBV6-1
j_gene: TRBJ2-3
CDR3aa: CASSERGAASTDTQYF
CDR3nt: TGTGCCAGCAGTGAACGCGGGGCGGCCAGCACAGATACGCAGTATTTT

abundance: .
d_gene: .
v_gene: TRBV28
j_gene: TRBJ1-5
CDR3aa: CASSLNAGNSNQPQHF
CDR3nt: TGTGCCAGCAGTTTAAATGCCGGGAATAGCAATCAGCCCCAGCATTTT

abundance: .
d_gene: .
v_gene: TRBV25-1
j_gene: TRBJ1-1
CDR3aa: CASSSQGIAEAFF
CDR3nt: TGTGCCAGCAGTTCCCAGGGGATCGCTGAAGCTTTCTTT

abundance: .
d_gene: .
v_gene: TRBV3-1/TRBV3-2
j_gene: TRBJ1-4
CDR3aa: CASSQGRRGNEKLFF
CDR3nt: TGTGCCAGCAGCCAAGGTCGGAGGGGAAATGAAAAACTGTTTTTT

abundance: .
d_gene: .
v_gene: TRBV6-5
j_gene: TRBJ1-2
CDR3aa: CATLKGTLSGYTF
CDR3nt: TGTGCCACCCTGAAAGGCACACTATCGGGCTACACCTTC

abundance: .
d_gene: TRBD1
v_gene: TRBV6-4
j_gene: TRBJ1-6
CDR3aa: CASSETGGMSPLHF
CDR3nt: TGTGCCAGCAGTGAAACAGGGGGAATGTCACCCCTCCACTTT

abundance: .
d_gene: TRBD2
v_gene: TRBV14
j_gene: TRBJ2-1
CDR3aa: CASSLLAGYEQFF
CDR3nt: TGTGCCAGCAGCCTCCTAGCGGGGTATGAGCAGTTCTTC

abundance: .
d_gene: TRBD1
v_gene: TRBV5-1
j_gene: TRBJ1-6
CDR3aa: CASSLRSGGANMGRNSPLHF
CDR3nt: TGCGCCAGCAGCTTGAGGTCAGGGGGCGCGAATATGGGGAGGAATTCACCCCTCCACTTT

abundance: .
d_gene: TRBD1
v_gene: TRBV6-5
j_gene: TRBJ2-7
CDR3aa: CASSKQGSSYEQYF
CDR3nt: TGTGCCAGCAGTAAACAGGGGAGCTCCTACGAGCAGTACTTC

abundance: .
d_gene: .
v_gene: TRBV3-1/TRBV3-2
j_gene: TRBJ1-6
CDR3aa: CASSPQALTDRPPSGPLHF
CDR3nt: TGTGCCAGCAGCCCTCAGGCACTTACCGACAGGCCTCCTTCCGGACCCCTCCACTTT

abundance: .
d_gene: .
v_gene: TRBV28
j_gene: TRBJ2-4
CDR3aa: CASSLSRENIQYF
CDR3nt: TGTGCCAGCAGTTTATCCCGGGAAAACATTCAGTACTTC

abundance: .
d_gene: .
v_gene: TRBV10-2
j_gene: TRBJ1-1
CDR3aa: CASSESSMGGGPEAFF
CDR3nt: TGCGCCAGCAGTGAGTCGAGTATGGGGGGGGGCCCTGAAGCTTTCTTT

abundance: .
d_gene: .
v_gene: TRBV5-1
j_gene: TRBJ1-1
CDR3aa: CASSGTAPSDTEAFF
CDR3nt: TGCGCCAGCAGCGGAACAGCCCCCTCAGACACTGAAGCTTTCTTT

abundance: .
d_gene: TRBD1
v_gene: TRBV2
j_gene: TRBJ1-2
CDR3aa: CASSEAGTGVIYGYTF
CDR3nt: TGTGCCAGCAGTGAAGCGGGGACAGGGGTTATCTATGGCTACACCTTC

abundance: .
d_gene: TRBD1
v_gene: TRBV3-1/TRBV3-2
j_gene: TRBJ1-2
CDR3aa: CASSSSGTGVDYGYTF
CDR3nt: TGTGCCAGCAGCTCCTCCGGGACAGGGGTAGACTATGGCTACACCTTC

abundance: .
d_gene: .
v_gene: TRBV14
j_gene: TRBJ1-2
CDR3aa: CASSHYKGELDGYTF
CDR3nt: TGTGCCAGCAGCCATTATAAGGGGGAGTTGGACGGCTACACCTTC

abundance: .
d_gene: TRBD1
v_gene: TRBV5-5
j_gene: TRBJ2-7
CDR3aa: CASSSGQGKGTYEQYF
CDR3nt: TGTGCCAGCAGCTCGGGACAGGGGAAAGGAACCTACGAGCAGTACTTC

abundance: .
d_gene: .
v_gene: TRBV2
j_gene: TRBJ1-2
CDR3aa: CASSEIVGSYGYTF
CDR3nt: TGTGCCAGCAGTGAAATTGTAGGGAGCTATGGCTACACCTTC

abundance: .
d_gene: .
v_gene: TRBV15
j_gene: TRBJ1-5
CDR3aa: CATSPRQNDQPQHF
CDR3nt: TGTGCCACCAGCCCAAGACAGAACGATCAGCCCCAGCATTTT

abundance: .
d_gene: TRBD1
v_gene: TRBV3-1/TRBV3-2
j_gene: TRBJ1-4
CDR3aa: CASSTDRGEKLFF
CDR3nt: TGTGCCAGCAGCACGGACAGGGGAGAAAAACTGTTTTTT

abundance: .
d_gene: TRBD1
v_gene: TRBV18
j_gene: TRBJ2-3
CDR3aa: CASSPQGAGDTQYF
CDR3nt: TGTGCCAGCTCGCCTCAGGGGGCTGGGGATACGCAGTATTTT

abundance: .
d_gene: TRBD1
v_gene: TRBV19
j_gene: TRBJ1-4
CDR3aa: CASSIDVGQGYGLFF
CDR3nt: TGTGCCAGTAGTATAGATGTGGGACAGGGGTATGGGCTGTTTTTT

abundance: .
d_gene: .
v_gene: TRBV6-5
j_gene: TRBJ2-1
CDR3aa: CASSYQAPEGQFF
CDR3nt: TGTGCCAGCAGTTACCAGGCCCCAGAGGGGCAGTTCTTC

abundance: .
d_gene: .
v_gene: TRBV3-1/TRBV3-2
j_gene: TRBJ1-2
CDR3aa: CASSQDSYYGYTF
CDR3nt: TGTGCCAGCAGCCAAGATTCCTACTATGGCTACACCTTC

abundance: .
d_gene: .
v_gene: TRBV27
j_gene: TRBJ1-1
CDR3aa: CASMGHTEAFF
CDR3nt: TGTGCCAGCATGGGGCACACTGAAGCTTTCTTT

abundance: .
d_gene: .
v_gene: TRBV2
j_gene: TRBJ1-3
CDR3aa: CASAWRSPTGVGNTIYF
CDR3nt: TGTGCCAGCGCCTGGCGGTCCCCAACAGGTGTTGGAAACACCATATATTTT

abundance: .
d_gene: .
v_gene: TRBV25-1
j_gene: TRBJ1-2
CDR3aa: CASSLYGYTF
CDR3nt: TGTGCCAGTAGTCTCTATGGCTACACCTTC

abundance: .
d_gene: TRBD2
v_gene: TRBV13
j_gene: TRBJ2-1
CDR3aa: CASSLRLAGVLEQFF
CDR3nt: TGTGCCAGCAGCCTCCGACTAGCGGGGGTGTTGGAGCAGTTCTTC

abundance: few
d_gene: .
v_gene: TRBV9
j_gene: TRBJ1-2
CDR3aa: CASSVGGKYTF
CDR3nt: TGTGCCAGCAGCGTAGGAGGGAAATACACCTTC

abundance: .
d_gene: TRBD1
v_gene: TRBV19
j_gene: TRBJ1-6
CDR3aa: CASSIETGKNSPLHF
CDR3nt: TGTGCCAGTAGTATAGAGACAGGGAAGAACTCACCCCTCCACTTT

abundance: .
d_gene: TRBD1
v_gene: TRBV27
j_gene: TRBJ1-2
CDR3aa: CASSHRGGGYTF
CDR3nt: TGTGCCAGCAGTCACAGGGGAGGAGGCTACACCTTC

abundance: once
d_gene: TRBD1
v_gene: TRBV18
j_gene: TRBJ1-6
CDR3aa: CASSPGQGNSPLHF
CDR3nt: TGTGCCAGCTCACCAGGACAGGGGAATTCACCCCTCCACTTT

abundance: .
d_gene: TRBD2
v_gene: TRBV10-3
j_gene: TRBJ2-1
CDR3aa: CAISTTSGADNEQFF
CDR3nt: TGTGCCATCAGTACTACTAGCGGGGCTGACAATGAGCAGTTCTTC